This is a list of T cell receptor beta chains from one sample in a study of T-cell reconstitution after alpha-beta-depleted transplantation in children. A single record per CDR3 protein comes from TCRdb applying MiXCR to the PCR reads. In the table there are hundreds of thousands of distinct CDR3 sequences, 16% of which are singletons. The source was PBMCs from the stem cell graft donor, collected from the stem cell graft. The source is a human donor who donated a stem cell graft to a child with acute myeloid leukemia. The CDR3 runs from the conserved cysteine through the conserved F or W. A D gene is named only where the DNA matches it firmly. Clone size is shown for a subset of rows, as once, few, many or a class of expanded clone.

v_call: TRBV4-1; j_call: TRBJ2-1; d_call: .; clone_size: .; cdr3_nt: TGCGCCAGCAGCCAAGATGGACACCGAACGATCTCCTACAATGAGCAGTTCTTC; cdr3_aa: CASSQDGHRTISYNEQFF
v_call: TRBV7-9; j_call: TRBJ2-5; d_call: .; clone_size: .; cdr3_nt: TGTGCCAGCAGCTTGTCTCAGTCTCTGTACCAAGAGACCCAGTACTTC; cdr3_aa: CASSLSQSLYQETQYF
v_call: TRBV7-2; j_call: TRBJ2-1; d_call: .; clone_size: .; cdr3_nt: TGTGCCAGCAGCTTACTCATGGGGTTCAATGAGCAGTTCTTC; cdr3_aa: CASSLLMGFNEQFF
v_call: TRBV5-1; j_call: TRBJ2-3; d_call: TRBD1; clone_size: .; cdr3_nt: TGCGCCAGCAGCTTCGGACCGGGACAGGGAATGGATACGCAGTATTTT; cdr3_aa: CASSFGPGQGMDTQYF
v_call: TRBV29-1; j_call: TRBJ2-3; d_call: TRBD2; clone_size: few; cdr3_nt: TGCAGCGTTCGGACTAGCGGGGGTTCAGATACGCAGTATTTT; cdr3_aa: CSVRTSGGSDTQYF
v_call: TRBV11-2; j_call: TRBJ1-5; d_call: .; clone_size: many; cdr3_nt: TGTGCCAGCAGCTTCGATAGGGATCAGCCCCAGCATTTT; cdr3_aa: CASSFDRDQPQHF
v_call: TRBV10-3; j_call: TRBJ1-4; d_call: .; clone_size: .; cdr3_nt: TGTGCCATCAGTGACCGGGGGACCCCTAATGAAAAACTGTTTTTT; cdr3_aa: CAISDRGTPNEKLFF
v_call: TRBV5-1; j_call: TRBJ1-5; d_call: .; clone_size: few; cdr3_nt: TGTGCCAGCAGCCCCGGTTGGGTGAACGGCAATCAGCCCCAGCATTTT; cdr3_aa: CASSPGWVNGNQPQHF
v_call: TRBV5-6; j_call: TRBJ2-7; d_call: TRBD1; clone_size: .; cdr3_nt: TGTGCCAGCACCCGGGACAGGGGAACCTACGAGCAGTACTTC; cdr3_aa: CASTRDRGTYEQYF
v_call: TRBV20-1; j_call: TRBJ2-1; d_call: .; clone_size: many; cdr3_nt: TGCAGTGCCTCCGGGACAAGCTCCTACAATGAGCAGTTCTTC; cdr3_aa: CSASGTSSYNEQFF
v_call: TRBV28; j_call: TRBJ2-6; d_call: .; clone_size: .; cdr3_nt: TGTGCCAGCAGTTTATCGGCACTATCTGGGGCCAACGTCCTGACTTTC; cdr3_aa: CASSLSALSGANVLTF
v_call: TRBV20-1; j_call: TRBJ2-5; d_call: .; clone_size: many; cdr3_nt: TGCAGCTCCCGGAGGAGTGAGACCCAGTACTTC; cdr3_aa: CSSRRSETQYF
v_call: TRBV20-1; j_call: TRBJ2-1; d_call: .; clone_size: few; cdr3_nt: TGCAGTGCTAGTCTCGGGTTCTACAATGAGCAGTTCTTC; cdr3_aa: CSASLGFYNEQFF
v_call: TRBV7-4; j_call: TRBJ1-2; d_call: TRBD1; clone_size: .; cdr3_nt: TGTGCCAGCAGCATCTGGACAGGGAATGACGGCTACACCTTC; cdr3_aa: CASSIWTGNDGYTF
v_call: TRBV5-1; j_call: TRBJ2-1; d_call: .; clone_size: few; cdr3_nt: TGCGCCAGCAGCTTGGGATCCAGAGAGGGCGAGCAGTTCTTC; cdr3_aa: CASSLGSREGEQFF
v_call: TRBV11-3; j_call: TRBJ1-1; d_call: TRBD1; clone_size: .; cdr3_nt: TGTGCCAGCACTCCGGGCAGGGGGCTTGAAGCTTTCTTT; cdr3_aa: CASTPGRGLEAFF
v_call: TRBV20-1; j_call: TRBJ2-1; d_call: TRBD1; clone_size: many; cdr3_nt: TGCAGTGCTAGAGACACAGGGGCGCCTAGGAATGAGCAGTTCTTC; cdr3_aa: CSARDTGAPRNEQFF
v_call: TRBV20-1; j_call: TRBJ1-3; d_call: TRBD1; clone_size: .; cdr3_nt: TGCAGTGCTAGAAACAGGGGAACCTCTGGAAACACCATATATTTT; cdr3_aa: CSARNRGTSGNTIYF
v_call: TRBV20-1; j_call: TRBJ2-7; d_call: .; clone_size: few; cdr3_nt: TGCAGTGCTGCTGTGGGCAGGGTGAACGAGCAGTACTTC; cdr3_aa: CSAAVGRVNEQYF
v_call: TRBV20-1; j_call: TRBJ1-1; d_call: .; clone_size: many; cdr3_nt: TGCAGTGCTAGAGATTTAGACAGGATGAACACTGAAGCTTTCTTT; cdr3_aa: CSARDLDRMNTEAFF
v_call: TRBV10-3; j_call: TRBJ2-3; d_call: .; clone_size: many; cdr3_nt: TGTGCCATCAGCGGTACAGATACGCAGTATTTT; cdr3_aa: CAISGTDTQYF
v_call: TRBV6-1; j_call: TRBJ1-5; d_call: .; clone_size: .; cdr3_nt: TGTGCCAGCAGTGAAGGTCGACAGAATCAGCCCCAGCATTTT; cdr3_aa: CASSEGRQNQPQHF
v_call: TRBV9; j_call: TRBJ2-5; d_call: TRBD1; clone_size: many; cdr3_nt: TGTGCCAGCAGCGTAAGGACAGGGGGCCTCGGACCCACCTCACAAGAGACCCAGTACTTC; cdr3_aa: CASSVRTGGLGPTSQETQYF
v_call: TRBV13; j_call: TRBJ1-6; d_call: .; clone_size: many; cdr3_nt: TGTGCCAGCAGCTTTGAGGCCAGTTCACCCCTCCACTTT; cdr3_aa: CASSFEASSPLHF
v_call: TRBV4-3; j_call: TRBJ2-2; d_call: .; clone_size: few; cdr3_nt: TGCGCCAGCAGCCAAGATAGGGCGAGAACCGGGGAGCTGTTTTTT; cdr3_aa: CASSQDRARTGELFF
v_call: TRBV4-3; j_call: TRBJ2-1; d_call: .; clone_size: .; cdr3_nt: TGCGCCAGCAGCCAAGATCGGGGAAGCTCCTACAATGAGCAGTTCTTC; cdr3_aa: CASSQDRGSSYNEQFF
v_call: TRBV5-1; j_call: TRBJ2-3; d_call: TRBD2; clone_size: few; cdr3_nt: TGCGCCAGCAGCCGCGGGGGGACGGCTAGCACAGATACGCAGTATTTT; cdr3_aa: CASSRGGTASTDTQYF
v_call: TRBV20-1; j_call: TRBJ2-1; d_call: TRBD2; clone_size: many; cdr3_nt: TGCAGTGCTAAAGGCGGGGGGGTCAATGAGCAGTTCTTC; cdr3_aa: CSAKGGGVNEQFF
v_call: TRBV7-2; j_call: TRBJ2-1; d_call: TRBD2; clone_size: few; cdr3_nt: TGTGCCAGCAGACCTCGGACTAGCTACAATGAGCAGTTCTTC; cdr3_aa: CASRPRTSYNEQFF
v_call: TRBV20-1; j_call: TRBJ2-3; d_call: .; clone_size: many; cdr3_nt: TGCAGTGCTAGGTCGTCCTCTAGGGCGGATACGCAGTATTTT; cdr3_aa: CSARSSSRADTQYF
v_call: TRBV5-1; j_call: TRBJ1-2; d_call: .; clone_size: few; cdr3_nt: TGCGCCAGCAGCTTGGAATTGTACAGTAACTACTATGGCTACACCTTC; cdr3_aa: CASSLELYSNYYGYTF
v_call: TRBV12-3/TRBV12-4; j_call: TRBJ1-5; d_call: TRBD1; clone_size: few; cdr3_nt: TGTGCCAGCACCCGGACAGGGTCGTTCCAGCCCCAGCATTTT; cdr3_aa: CASTRTGSFQPQHF
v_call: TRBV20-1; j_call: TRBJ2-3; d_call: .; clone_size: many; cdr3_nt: TGCAGTGCTAGAAGGAGCGCAGATACGCAGTATTTT; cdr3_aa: CSARRSADTQYF
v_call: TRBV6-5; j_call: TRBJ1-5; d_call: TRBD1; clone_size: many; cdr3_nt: TGTGCCAGCAGCCCCACCAAGGGACAGCTCAATCAGCCCCAGCATTTT; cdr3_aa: CASSPTKGQLNQPQHF
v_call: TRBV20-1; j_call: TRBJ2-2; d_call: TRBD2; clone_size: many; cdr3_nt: TGCAGTGCTAGGGCTAGCGGGGGCCTAAACACCGGGGAGCTGTTTTTT; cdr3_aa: CSARASGGLNTGELFF
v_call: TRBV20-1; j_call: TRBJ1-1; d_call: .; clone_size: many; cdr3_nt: TGCAGTGCGCGACAGCCTAATGAAGCTTTCTTT; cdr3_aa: CSARQPNEAFF
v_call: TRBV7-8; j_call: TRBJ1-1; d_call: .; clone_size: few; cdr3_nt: TGTGCCAGCAGCTCTTACCCCGACAGTATCCCTGAAGCTTTCTTT; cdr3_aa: CASSSYPDSIPEAFF
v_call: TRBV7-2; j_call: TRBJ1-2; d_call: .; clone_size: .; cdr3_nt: TGTGCCAGCAGCTCTCTCCGGGAGTCCGATGGCTACACCTTC; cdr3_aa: CASSSLRESDGYTF
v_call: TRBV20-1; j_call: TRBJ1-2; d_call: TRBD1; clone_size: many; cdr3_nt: TGCAGTGCTAGAGAGGGACAGGGGAGCTATGGCTACACCTTC; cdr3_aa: CSAREGQGSYGYTF
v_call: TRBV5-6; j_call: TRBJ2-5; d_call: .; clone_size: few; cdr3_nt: TGTGCCAGCAGATGGGGACTTGGGGAGACCCAGTACTTC; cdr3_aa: CASRWGLGETQYF
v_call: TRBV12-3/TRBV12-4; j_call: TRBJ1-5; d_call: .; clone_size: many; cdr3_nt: TGTGCCGTCTCAAATCAGGATATCAATCAGCCCCAGCATTTT; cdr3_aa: CAVSNQDINQPQHF
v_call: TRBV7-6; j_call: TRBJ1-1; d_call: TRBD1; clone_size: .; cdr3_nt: TGTGCCAGCAGCTTAGCGCAGGGGGGGAGATACATGAACACTGAAGCTTTCTTT; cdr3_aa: CASSLAQGGRYMNTEAFF
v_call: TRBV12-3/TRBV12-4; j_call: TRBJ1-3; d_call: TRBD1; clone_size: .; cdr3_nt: TGTGCCAGCAGTTTTCCCCGGGACAGGGAAGTTCCTGGAAACACCATATATTTT; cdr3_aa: CASSFPRDREVPGNTIYF
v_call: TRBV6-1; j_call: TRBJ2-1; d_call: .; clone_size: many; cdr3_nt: TGTGCCAGCAGTCCCCCCGTCGGTTCCTACAATGAGCAGTTCTTC; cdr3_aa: CASSPPVGSYNEQFF
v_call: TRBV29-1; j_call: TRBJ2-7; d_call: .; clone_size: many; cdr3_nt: TGCAGCGTTGTCACAGAGACCTACGAGCAGTACTTC; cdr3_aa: CSVVTETYEQYF
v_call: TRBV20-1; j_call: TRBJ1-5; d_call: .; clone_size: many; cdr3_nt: TGCAGCGGGGCCAGGGGCAATCAGCCCCAGCATTTT; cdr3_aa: CSGARGNQPQHF
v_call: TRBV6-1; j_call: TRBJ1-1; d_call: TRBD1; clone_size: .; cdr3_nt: TGTGCCAGCAGTGAGAGGGGGCAGCTGAACACTGAAGCTTTCTTT; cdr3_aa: CASSERGQLNTEAFF
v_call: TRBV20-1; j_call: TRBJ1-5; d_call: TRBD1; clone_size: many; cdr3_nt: TGCAGTGCAACCTCCGGACAGGGTCTCACCCATCAGCCCCAGCATTTT; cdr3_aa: CSATSGQGLTHQPQHF
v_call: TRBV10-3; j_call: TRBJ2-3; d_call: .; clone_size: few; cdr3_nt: TGTGCCATCAGTGATGCTAGATTCACAGATACGCAGTATTTT; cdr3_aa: CAISDARFTDTQYF
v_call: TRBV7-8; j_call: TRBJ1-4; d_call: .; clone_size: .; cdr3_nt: TGTGCCAGCAGCTTAAAACAGGGCGAAAAACTGTTTTTT; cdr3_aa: CASSLKQGEKLFF
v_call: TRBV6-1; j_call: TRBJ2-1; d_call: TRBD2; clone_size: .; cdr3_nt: TGTGCCAGCAGCTCGGGGGGACTAGCGGGGGGGAATGAGCAGTTCTTC; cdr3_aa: CASSSGGLAGGNEQFF
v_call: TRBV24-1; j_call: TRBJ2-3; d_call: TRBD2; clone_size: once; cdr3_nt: TGTGCCACCAGTGACCTAGCGGGGGCGCCTTTGGATACGCAGTATTTT; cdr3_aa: CATSDLAGAPLDTQYF